The 3 T cell receptor beta chains below come from one sample, sequenced in a study of shared clonotypes between healthy human individuals. Assay used: immunoSEQ multiplex PCR; TCRdb lists only in-frame clones, some missing. The table includes millions of clones, approximately 92% detected once. Sequences were obtained from naive CD4+ T cells sorted from blood. Subset: CD45RA+ positively selected. The receptors come from a man between 18 and 29 years old in good health.

The chain recombines TRBV9 with TRBJ2-7, with TRBD2 matching 9 bases. The V and J ends lost 4 bases and 3 bases, in that order; junction bases with no gene match: 8. Germline V gives CDR1 SGDLS, CDR2 YYNGEE. The CDR3 contains 15 residues. CDR3 in amino acids: CASSRLGTSLYEQYF. In DNA, the CDR3 is TGTGCCAGCAGCCGACTCGGGACTAGCCTCTACGAGCAGTACTTC.

The chain recombines TRBV6-1 with TRBJ2-7; D is unresolved. V lost 8 bases and J 2 bases, leaving 13 bases between the germline ends. This CDR3 is 13 amino acids long. CDR1 and CDR2 from the germline V gene are MNHNS and SASEGT. The CDR3 coding sequence is TGTGCCAGCCTCAACTTACAGACCTACGAGCAGTACTTC. Protein sequence: CASLNLQTYEQYF.

The chain links TRBV7-3 to TRBJ2-5, with 14 bases lining up with TRBD2. The CDR3 is 15 amino acids. Germline CDR1 reads SGHTA; CDR2 reads FQGTGA. V shed 4 bases and J 5 bases; nucleotides not matched to a gene: 3. The CDR3 is CASSSGLAGEETQYF. The CDR3 nucleotides read TGTGCCAGCAGCTCGGGACTAGCGGGGGAGGAGACCCAGTACTTC.